Following are 5 T cell receptor beta chains from one sample sequenced in a study of control samples from healthy donors and cancer patients. The assay was immunoSEQ multiplex PCR, and TCRdb's table has in-frame clones only and misses some. The top ten clones hold approximately 0.7% of a sample with 150,000 to 200,000 clones, roughly 90% of them seen once. The sample comprised blood. These receptors came from a woman aged 25 to 39 in good health.

J is TRBJ2-1 and V is TRBV19, with no clear D. There are 16 residues in the CDR3. V lost 0 bases and J lost 5, with 14 bases in between. Germline V gene data show CDR1 as LNHDA and CDR2 as SQIVND (reference sequence). The CDR3 sequence is CASSIDLYGINNEQFF. The CDR3 nucleotides are TGTGCCAGTAGTATAGATCTATATGGCATTAACAATGAGCAGTTCTTC.

The V and J genes are TRBV27 and TRBJ1-1; tentatively, D is TRBD1 (5 bases). Trimming took 5 bases from V and 1 from J, leaving 17 bases between them. CDR1 MNHEY and CDR2 SMNVEV come from the germline V gene (reference sequence). The CDR3 runs 16 residues. CDR3 nucleotide sequence: TGTGCCAGCAGTCTAGGGACTAGCGGAGCGAACACTGAAGCTTTCTTT. It yields the protein CASSLGTSGANTEAFF.

This chain joins TRBV4-1 and TRBJ2-7, with TRBD2 identical over 11 bases. This CDR3 contains 18 residues. CDR1 MGHRA and CDR2 YSYEKL come from the germline V gene. V lost 0 bases, J lost 3 bases, and 10 bases stayed unmatched. Written as DNA, the CDR3 is TGCGCCAGCAGCCAAGAAGAAGTGACTAGCGGGATTAACTACGAGCAGTACTTC. It specifies CASSQEEVTSGINYEQYF.

The V and J genes are TRBV7-2 and TRBJ1-5; D is perhaps TRBD1 (5 bases). Trimming pared 2 bases from V and 8 bases from J, leaving 7 bases between. The CDR3 sequence is 12 residues long. CDR1 is SGHTA and CDR2 is FQGNSA in the germline V gene. The chain's CDR3 is CASSLPGEPQHF. CDR3 nucleotides: TGTGCCAGCAGCTTACCGGGGGAGCCCCAGCATTTT.

This rearrangement joins TRBV15 to TRBJ1-4, with unresolved D. The length of the CDR3 is 15 residues. V lost 9 bases, J lost 0 bases, and 14 bases lay in between. CDR1 is LNHNV and CDR2 is YYDKDF in the germline V gene (reference sequence). The CDR3 protein is CATQPGGSTNEKLFF. The DNA of the CDR3 is TGTGCCACTCAACCTGGAGGATCAACTAATGAAAAACTGTTTTTT.